Listed here is a single TCR beta chain. What it recognizes is unknown. V was clipped by 1 base and J by 1 base, with 7 bases between them. CDR1 SGHTA and CDR2 FQGNSA come from the germline V gene. The CDR3 is 14 amino acids. These data are taken from a study of glioma-infiltrating T cells. The iRepertoire nested amplicon-rescue multiplex PCR amplified TCR alpha and beta CDR3s from RNA. For one-step reverse transcription and amplification, about 85-400 ng of tissue mRNA or PBMC total RNA was used. A single record per CDR3 protein comes from TCRdb applying MiXCR to the multiplex PCR reads. The table shows 100,000 to 150,000 distinct CDR3 sequences, with approximately 24% occurring only once. Overall study findings and caveats: Non-neoplastic patients had below-expected tissue-blood divergence, while all gliomas exceeded expectation. Very few CDR3 sequences were shared between tissue and blood.

The rearrangement uses TRBV7-2 and TRBJ1-1; the D is unclear. The TCR was taken from a human donor with low-grade glioma or glioblastoma, undergoing nonglioma brain surgery, or in good health (not recorded which). Sequenced: glioma tissue, nonneoplastic brain tissue, or PBMCs (not recorded which). The CDR3 DNA is TGTGCCAGCAGCTTAGAAGACGCGAACACTGAAGCTTTCTTT. Translating it yields CASSLEDANTEAFF. Full variable domain (missing parts from reference TRBV7-2 and TRBJ1-1): GAGVSQSPSNKVTEKGKDVELRCDPISGHTALYWYRQSLGQGLEFLIYFQGNSAPDKSGLPSDRFSAERTGGSVSTLTIQRTQQEDSAVYLCASSLEDANTEAFFGQGTRLTVV.